A selection of T cell receptor beta chains follows, all from one sample in a study of T cell responses to AZD1222 COVID-19 vaccine. Repertoires were generated with immunoSEQ multiplex PCR, while TCRdb's copy carries only in-frame clones and drops some. The sample gives 100,000 to 150,000 clones, roughly 90% of which show up once; approximately 1.1% is in the top ten. The material was peripheral blood, obtained on day 0 of AZD1222 vaccination. The receptors here all came from an adult in good health. CDR3s include the opening cysteine and the closing phenylalanine or tryptophan. D genes are given only for firm matches. Clone size is given for some rows only: seen once, a few or many times, or a class if the clone is expanded.

>TRBJ1-5|-|-|TRBV10-3
TGTGCCATCAGTGAGCCCAGGGAAGGGCAGCCCCAGCATTTT
CAISEPREGQPQHF
>TRBJ1-3|-|-|TRBV7-2
TGTGCCAGCAGCTTCCCTGGAGGGCCGAGCTCTGGAAACACCATATATTTT
CASSFPGGPSSGNTIYF
>TRBJ1-2|-|-|TRBV6-1
TGTGCCAGCAGTTTCACTGCCTCGGATTATGGCTACACCTTC
CASSFTASDYGYTF
>TRBJ2-1|-|-|TRBV6-5
TGTGCCAGCAGTTACTGGCGGACCTCCTACAATGAGCAGTTCTTC
CASSYWRTSYNEQFF
>TRBJ1-4|-|-|TRBV30
TGTGCCTGGAGTGTACTCCCCCTGGGGGAAAAACTGTTTTTT
CAWSVLPLGEKLFF
>TRBJ1-2|-|TRBD1|TRBV7-9
TGTGCCAGCAGCCTCGGGACAGCCGCTAACTATGGCTACACCTTC
CASSLGTAANYGYTF
>TRBJ2-1|-|-|TRBV11-3
TGTGCCAGCAGCCGCTCTGAGTTGGGTGAGCAGTTCTTC
CASSRSELGEQFF
>TRBJ2-3|-|TRBD2|TRBV7-6
TGTGCCAGCAGCTTGGACCTACTAGCGGGGGGCACAGATACGCAGTATTTT
CASSLDLLAGGTDTQYF
>TRBJ2-1|-|TRBD2|TRBV18
TGTGCCAGCTCACCCACGGGACTAGCGGGTCACAATGAGCAGTTCTTC
CASSPTGLAGHNEQFF
>TRBJ1-5|-|-|TRBV18
TGTGCCAGCTCACCACGCGCCCGGGGTCAGGGGAATCAGCCCCAGCATTTT
CASSPRARGQGNQPQHF
>TRBJ2-2|-|-|TRBV1
TGCACCAGCAGCCCCAGGAGGGGGCGAAACACCGGGGAGCTGTTTTTT
CTSSPRRGRNTGELFF
>TRBJ2-7|-|-|TRBV6-5
TGTGCCAGCAGTTACTCGACAGCCTCCTACGAGCAGTACTTC
CASSYSTASYEQYF
>TRBJ1-2|-|TRBD1|TRBV9
TGTGCCAGCAGCACATCATTCACAGGGGGCGGCTATGGCTACACCTTC
CASSTSFTGGGYGYTF
>TRBJ2-7|once|TRBD1|TRBV11-2
TGTGCCAGCAGCAAAGACAGGGGGGGGTTCTTAGAGCAGTACTTC
CASSKDRGGFLEQYF
>TRBJ1-2|-|-|TRBV5-1
TGCGCCAGCAGCTTGGACAGTTATGGCTACACCTTC
CASSLDSYGYTF
>TRBJ1-1|-|-|TRBV19
TGTGCCAGCCGTATTAATCGAAGAAGTTCGAACACTGAAGCTTTCTTT
CASRINRRSSNTEAFF
>TRBJ1-2|once|-|TRBV9
TGTGCCAGCAGCTCCACGGCCCCTGGCTACACCTTC
CASSSTAPGYTF
>TRBJ2-2|-|TRBD2|TRBV2
TGTGCCAGCAGTAGGACTAGCGGGATTCAGGGCGGGGAGCTGTTTTTT
CASSRTSGIQGGELFF
>TRBJ1-1|-|-|TRBV3-1/TRBV3-2
TGTGCCAGCAGCCAAGATAGGGGGGGCCGCCGAAACATGAACACTGAAGCTTTCTTT
CASSQDRGGRRNMNTEAFF
>TRBJ2-2|-|TRBD1|TRBV19
TGTGCCAGTAGTATAGTTTATGGGACAGGGGGCACCGGGGAGCTGTTTTTT
CASSIVYGTGGTGELFF
>TRBJ2-5|-|TRBD2|TRBV24-1
TGTGCCACCAGTGATACGGGACTAGGGGTGGAGACCCAGTACTTC
CATSDTGLGVETQYF
>TRBJ2-3|-|-|TRBV7-9
TGTGCCAGCAGCGAGGCTAGCTTCCCCGGCGGGGATACGCAGTATTTT
CASSEASFPGGDTQYF
>TRBJ2-2|-|-|TRBV3-1/TRBV3-2
TGTGCCAGCAGTCTGGGCGGCCCGAACACCGGGGAGCTGTTTTTT
CASSLGGPNTGELFF
>TRBJ2-2|-|TRBD1|TRBV6-5
TGTGCCAGCAGGGACAGGGGGGACACCGGGGAGCTGTTTTTT
CASRDRGDTGELFF
>TRBJ1-5|-|-|TRBV6-1
TGTGCCAGCAGTGATGGACATAGCAATCAGCCCCAGCATTTT
CASSDGHSNQPQHF
>TRBJ2-2|-|TRBD1|TRBV5-3
TGTGCCAGAAGCCTAGGACAGGAGCTCCCGAACACCGGGGAGCTGTTTTTT
CARSLGQELPNTGELFF
>TRBJ2-1|-|-|TRBV5-4
TGTGCCAGCAGCTTGCGCGAGCGGGCCTACAATGAGCAGTTCTTC
CASSLRERAYNEQFF
>TRBJ2-1|-|TRBD2|TRBV7-9
TGTGCCAGCAGCCCTTGGGGGGGATTAACCCACAATGAGCAGTTCTTC
CASSPWGGLTHNEQFF
>TRBJ1-2|once|-|TRBV18
TGTGCCAGCTCACAGACAGCTCTTACTAACTATGGCTACACCTTC
CASSQTALTNYGYTF
>TRBJ1-2|-|-|TRBV18
TGTGCCAGCTCACCAACCGGGGATGGCTACACCTTC
CASSPTGDGYTF
>TRBJ2-1|-|-|TRBV9
TGTGCCAGCAGCTCACGACACGGGAATGAGCAGTTCTTC
CASSSRHGNEQFF
>TRBJ1-1|-|-|TRBV2
TGTGCCAGTACCCGCGAGGGGCCCATGAACACTGAAGCTTTCTTT
CASTREGPMNTEAFF
>TRBJ1-1|-|TRBD1|TRBV19
TGTGCCAGTAGTGTAACGTGGGGACAGGGCCGAACTGAAGCTTTCTTT
CASSVTWGQGRTEAFF
>TRBJ1-1|-|-|TRBV5-1
TGCGCCAGCAGCTCCTGGGGTGGGTCGGTTGAAGCTTTCTTT
CASSSWGGSVEAFF
>TRBJ1-1|once|TRBD1|TRBV5-1
TGCGCCAGCAGCTTGACGACAGGGGGCTCTAGGGACACTGAAGCTTTCTTT
CASSLTTGGSRDTEAFF
>TRBJ1-1|-|-|TRBV29-1
TGCAGCGTTGAAAGTGCGTTGAACACTGAAGCTTTCTTT
CSVESALNTEAFF
>TRBJ2-1|-|-|TRBV19
TGTGCCAGTAGTATCGCCCGGGGTGATGAGCAGTTCTTC
CASSIARGDEQFF
>TRBJ1-6|-|-|TRBV18
TGTGCCAGCTCACCATCCGACAGAACGAATTCACCCCTCCACTTT
CASSPSDRTNSPLHF
>TRBJ2-6|once|-|TRBV19
TGTGCCAGTTCTCGGGGGGCCTCAAGCTCTGGGGCCAACGTCCTGACTTTC
CASSRGASSSGANVLTF
>TRBJ2-7|-|TRBD2|TRBV28
TGTGCCAGCCAGGGACTAGCGGGAGGACTAACCTACGAGCAGTACTTC
CASQGLAGGLTYEQYF
>TRBJ1-5|once|TRBD1|TRBV7-8
TGTGCCAGCAGTTTAGGACAGGGCAAGCAGCCCCAGCATTTT
CASSLGQGKQPQHF
>TRBJ1-2|-|-|TRBV5-4
TGTGCCAGCAGCTTGGGGCAGGGTGGTCGCACCTTC
CASSLGQGGRTF
>TRBJ2-5|-|TRBD1|TRBV6-5
TGTGCCAGCAGTTACCACGGACAGGGACAAGAGACCCAGTACTTC
CASSYHGQGQETQYF
>TRBJ2-3|few|-|TRBV7-9
TGTGCCAGCACTCCATATATAGCGACGGCGGGAGATACGCAGTATTTT
CASTPYIATAGDTQYF